A single sample is the source of the 20 T cell receptor beta chains below, sequenced in a study of blood T cell repertoires in COVID-19. The repertoire was sequenced with immunoSEQ multiplex PCR; TCRdb's copy has only in-frame clones and lacks some. The sample yields a few hundred thousand clones, about 85% seen once. Sequenced material: peripheral blood. These receptors came from a woman over 75 with COVID-19, enrolled during active disease.

The chain recombines TRBV20-1 with TRBJ1-5, with D perhaps TRBD1 (6 bases). The V gene lost 3 bases and the J gene lost 2 bases, with 20 bases spanning the gap. The CDR3 spans 17 residues. Germline CDR1 DFQATT, CDR2 SNEGSKA (reference sequence). CDR3: CSASTAQGYSGNQPQHF. In DNA, the CDR3 is TGCAGTGCTAGTACGGCGCAGGGGTATTCGGGCAATCAGCCCCAGCATTTT.

This clone has more than one count but fewer than ten. The gene calls are TRBV5-1 and TRBJ2-1; D perhaps matches TRBD2 (7 bases). V lost 4 bases and J lost 5, with 16 bases in between. Germline V gene lookup returns CDR1 SGHRS and CDR2 YFSETQ. This CDR3 contains 15 residues. The CDR3: CASSLLGGRDNEQFF. In DNA form, the CDR3 reads TGCGCCAGCAGCCTACTGGGGGGGCGCGACAATGAGCAGTTCTTC.

The count of this clone is one. The chain employs TRBV7-2 and TRBJ1-2; TRBD1 is a possible D gene (5 bases). The V gene's germline CDR1 is SGHTA and CDR2 FQGNSA. The length of the CDR3 is 12 residues. Deletions cut 5 bases from V and 8 bases from J, with 12 bases between. CDR3 nucleotide sequence: TGTGCCAGCAGCGCCCAGGGAGGGGGCTACACCTTC. Translated, it gives CASSAQGGGYTF.

V is TRBV2 and J is TRBJ2-3; D gene ambiguous. The germline V gene has CDR1 SNHLY and CDR2 FYNNEI. This CDR3 is built from 13 residues. The germline V and J ends were trimmed by 11 bases and 2 bases, with 14 bases remaining between them. CDR3 sequence: CAGWRDHTDTQYF. In DNA, the CDR3 is TGTGCCGGCTGGAGAGATCACACAGATACGCAGTATTTT. The full variable domain, with the rest looked up from reference TRBV2 and TRBJ2-3, is EPEVTQTPSHQVTQMGQEVILRCVPISNHLYFYWYRQILGQKVEFLVSFYNNEISEKSEIFDDQFSVERPDGSNFTLKIRSTKLEDSAMYFCAGWRDHTDTQYFGPGTRLTVL.

The chain employs TRBV28 and TRBJ1-5; no clear D. The CDR3 has 16 amino acids. V gave up 4 bases and J gave up 7 bases, with 20 bases separating them. Looked up from germline, CDR1 is MDHEN and CDR2 is SYDVKM. CDR3 sequence (DNA): TGTGCCAGCAGTTCGATTCGGGAGGGAATGGGCCAGCCCCAGCATTTT. This sequence encodes CASSSIREGMGQPQHF.

This chain links TRBV28 with TRBJ1-5; tentative D call: TRBD1 (6 bases). Germline V gives CDR1 MDHEN, CDR2 SYDVKM. This CDR3 has 15 residues. V gave up 5 bases and J gave up 0 bases, with 11 bases separating them. In DNA, the CDR3 is TGTGCCAGCAGTGGGGGGGGGCATAGCAATCAGCCCCAGCATTTT. The encoded protein is CASSGGGHSNQPQHF.

This clone was seen a few times. The chain couples TRBV28 to TRBJ1-6; the D gene is possibly TRBD1 (6 bases). Germline V gene data show CDR1 as MDHEN and CDR2 as SYDVKM. Trimming took off 0 bases at V and 9 bases at J, with 18 bases between the two ends. The CDR3 contains 17 residues. The CDR3 loop is CASSLWTLLGASSPLHF. In DNA form, the CDR3 reads TGTGCCAGCAGTTTATGGACCCTTTTGGGGGCTTCTTCACCCCTCCACTTT.

The chain joins TRBV6-2 or TRBV6-3 to TRBJ1-1, with TRBD1 as a possible D gene (5 bases). Trimming took off 0 bases at V and 4 bases at J, with 9 bases between the two ends. Germline loops: CDR1 MNHEY, CDR2 SVGEGT. The CDR3 has 14 residues. The DNA for the CDR3 is TGTGCCAGCAGTTACTCGGCGGGGGGCACTGAAGCTTTCTTT. It encodes CASSYSAGGTEAFF.

J is TRBJ2-3 and V is TRBV18; 11 bases line up with TRBD1. After removal of 4 bases from V and 2 bases from J, the junction contained 5 bases not matched to a gene. The CDR3 has 16 residues. The germline CDR1 and CDR2 sequences are KGHSH and LQKENI. CDR3 amino acids: CASSRRDRGNTDTQYF. The CDR3 DNA reads TGTGCCAGCTCACGCCGGGACAGGGGGAACACAGATACGCAGTATTTT. Complete variable domain (other parts from reference TRBV18 and TRBJ2-3): NAGVMQNPRHLVRRRGQEARLRCSPMKGHSHVYWYRQLPEEGLKFMVYLQKENIIDESGMPKERFSAEFPKEGPSILRIQQVVRGDSAAYFCASSRRDRGNTDTQYFGPGTRLTVL.

This chain uses TRBV10-3 with TRBJ2-5, with 11 bases matching TRBD2. CDR3 length equals 18 residues. The V segment lost 6 bases and the J segment 1 base; nucleotides outside the gene matches: 13. Germline V gives CDR1 ENHRY, CDR2 SYGVKD. CDR3 sequence (DNA): TGTGCCATCAGCCAAAACCCGGGACTAGCGGAGAGCCAAGAGACCCAGTACTTC. This sequence encodes CAISQNPGLAESQETQYF.

The V and J genes are TRBV7-2 and TRBJ2-2, with a possible D match to TRBD1 (6 bases). This CDR3 is 15 amino acids long. The germline CDR1 and CDR2 sequences are SGHTA and FQGNSA. The V gene lost 5 bases and the J gene lost 7 bases, with 17 bases spanning the gap. The CDR3 sequence is CASSPRAGENGELFF. The CDR3 nucleotides are TGTGCCAGCAGCCCCCGTGCAGGGGAGAACGGGGAGCTGTTTTTT.

This chain connects TRBV27 to TRBJ1-6, with TRBD1 matching over 9 bases. The CDR3 loop spans 15 amino acids. Looked up from germline, CDR1 is MNHEY and CDR2 is SMNVEV (reference sequence). V trimming: 6 bases; J trimming: 7 bases; junction bases outside the gene matches: 7. CDR3 bases: TGTGCCAGCAGCCATCGGGACAGGGACAATTCACCCCTCCACTTT. It is translated as CASSHRDRDNSPLHF.

This sequence joins TRBV4-2 and TRBJ1-5, with D perhaps matching TRBD1 (5 bases). V dropped 2 bases and J dropped 3 bases, with 11 bases sitting between them. The CDR3 sequence is 15 residues long. Per germline, CDR1 LGHNA and CDR2 YNFKEQ. The CDR3 DNA reads as TGTGCCAGCAGCCAATCAGACAGTGCCAATCAGCCCCAGCATTTT. Residues: CASSQSDSANQPQHF.

J is TRBJ1-2 and V is TRBV4-1; D not resolved. The CDR3 sequence is 17 residues long. V lost 1 base, J lost 9 bases, and 24 bases lay in between. Germline V CDR1 and CDR2: MGHRA, YSYEKL. The CDR3 DNA reads TGCGCCAGCAGCCAAGGATTCACCACAGCGCTCCGGGATCGCTACACCTTC. It codes for CASSQGFTTALRDRYTF.

The chain combines TRBV27 with TRBJ2-1; 15 bases match TRBD2. CDR1 and CDR2 from the germline V gene are MNHEY and SMNVEV (reference sequence). Trimming took 10 bases from V and 10 from J; bases not matched to a gene: 8. This CDR3 is 14 amino acids long. CDR3 coding DNA: TGTGCCACCAGGACTAGCGGGGGGGCATACGAGCAGTTCTTC. It encodes CATRTSGGAYEQFF.

V is TRBV9 and J is TRBJ2-2; 8 bases fit TRBD1. CDR1 and CDR2 from the germline V gene are SGDLS and YYNGEE. The CDR3 is 14 amino acids. Germline trimming cut 5 bases from V and 2 bases from J; bases unmatched to any gene: 2. CDR3 DNA: TGTGCCAGCAGACAGGGGGTTAACACCGGGGAGCTGTTTTTT. This encodes CASRQGVNTGELFF. Complete variable domain (other parts from reference TRBV9 and TRBJ2-2): DSGVTQTPKHLITATGQRVTLRCSPRSGDLSVYWYQQSLDQGLQFLIQYYNGEERAKGNILERFSAQQFPDLHSELNLSSLELGDSALYFCASRQGVNTGELFFGEGSRLTVL.

The chain recombines TRBV27 with TRBJ1-1, with D perhaps matching TRBD1 (5 bases). This CDR3 has 17 amino acids. CDR1 and CDR2 (germline): MNHEY, SMNVEV (reference sequence). V lost 2 bases, J lost 0 bases, and 16 bases lay in between. The CDR3 coding sequence is TGTGCCAGCAGTTTACTAGGGGCGGTGGGCCTGAACACTGAAGCTTTCTTT. Translating it yields CASSLLGAVGLNTEAFF.

The J gene is TRBJ1-4, the V gene TRBV7-2; D possibly corresponds to TRBD1 (6 bases). V was clipped by 4 bases and J by 4 bases, with 10 bases between them. Germline V gives CDR1 SGHTA, CDR2 FQGNSA. The CDR3 sequence is 14 residues long. CDR3 protein: CASSSTGLNEKLFF. CDR3 sequence (DNA): TGTGCCAGCAGCTCCACAGGGCTTAATGAAAAACTGTTTTTT.

The chain has TRBV18 and TRBJ1-5; maybe TRBD1 (5 bases). V shed 5 bases and J shed 0 bases, with 8 bases lying between them. Germline loops: CDR1 KGHSH, CDR2 LQKENI. This CDR3 contains 14 residues. CDR3 nucleotides: TGTGCCAGCTCAGCAGGGATTAGCAATCAGCCCCAGCATTTT. As protein: CASSAGISNQPQHF.

The chain employs TRBV5-6 and TRBJ1-5; TRBD1 might be the D (5 bases). This CDR3 region has 18 residues. Deletions cut 6 bases from V and 5 bases from J, with 27 bases between. CDR1 and CDR2 from the germline V gene are SGHDT and YYEEEE. The CDR3 region has the DNA TGTGCCAGCACCCTCTTTGGGGCAGATCCTTCAGAATATCAGCCCCAGCATTTT. Protein product: CASTLFGADPSEYQPQHF.